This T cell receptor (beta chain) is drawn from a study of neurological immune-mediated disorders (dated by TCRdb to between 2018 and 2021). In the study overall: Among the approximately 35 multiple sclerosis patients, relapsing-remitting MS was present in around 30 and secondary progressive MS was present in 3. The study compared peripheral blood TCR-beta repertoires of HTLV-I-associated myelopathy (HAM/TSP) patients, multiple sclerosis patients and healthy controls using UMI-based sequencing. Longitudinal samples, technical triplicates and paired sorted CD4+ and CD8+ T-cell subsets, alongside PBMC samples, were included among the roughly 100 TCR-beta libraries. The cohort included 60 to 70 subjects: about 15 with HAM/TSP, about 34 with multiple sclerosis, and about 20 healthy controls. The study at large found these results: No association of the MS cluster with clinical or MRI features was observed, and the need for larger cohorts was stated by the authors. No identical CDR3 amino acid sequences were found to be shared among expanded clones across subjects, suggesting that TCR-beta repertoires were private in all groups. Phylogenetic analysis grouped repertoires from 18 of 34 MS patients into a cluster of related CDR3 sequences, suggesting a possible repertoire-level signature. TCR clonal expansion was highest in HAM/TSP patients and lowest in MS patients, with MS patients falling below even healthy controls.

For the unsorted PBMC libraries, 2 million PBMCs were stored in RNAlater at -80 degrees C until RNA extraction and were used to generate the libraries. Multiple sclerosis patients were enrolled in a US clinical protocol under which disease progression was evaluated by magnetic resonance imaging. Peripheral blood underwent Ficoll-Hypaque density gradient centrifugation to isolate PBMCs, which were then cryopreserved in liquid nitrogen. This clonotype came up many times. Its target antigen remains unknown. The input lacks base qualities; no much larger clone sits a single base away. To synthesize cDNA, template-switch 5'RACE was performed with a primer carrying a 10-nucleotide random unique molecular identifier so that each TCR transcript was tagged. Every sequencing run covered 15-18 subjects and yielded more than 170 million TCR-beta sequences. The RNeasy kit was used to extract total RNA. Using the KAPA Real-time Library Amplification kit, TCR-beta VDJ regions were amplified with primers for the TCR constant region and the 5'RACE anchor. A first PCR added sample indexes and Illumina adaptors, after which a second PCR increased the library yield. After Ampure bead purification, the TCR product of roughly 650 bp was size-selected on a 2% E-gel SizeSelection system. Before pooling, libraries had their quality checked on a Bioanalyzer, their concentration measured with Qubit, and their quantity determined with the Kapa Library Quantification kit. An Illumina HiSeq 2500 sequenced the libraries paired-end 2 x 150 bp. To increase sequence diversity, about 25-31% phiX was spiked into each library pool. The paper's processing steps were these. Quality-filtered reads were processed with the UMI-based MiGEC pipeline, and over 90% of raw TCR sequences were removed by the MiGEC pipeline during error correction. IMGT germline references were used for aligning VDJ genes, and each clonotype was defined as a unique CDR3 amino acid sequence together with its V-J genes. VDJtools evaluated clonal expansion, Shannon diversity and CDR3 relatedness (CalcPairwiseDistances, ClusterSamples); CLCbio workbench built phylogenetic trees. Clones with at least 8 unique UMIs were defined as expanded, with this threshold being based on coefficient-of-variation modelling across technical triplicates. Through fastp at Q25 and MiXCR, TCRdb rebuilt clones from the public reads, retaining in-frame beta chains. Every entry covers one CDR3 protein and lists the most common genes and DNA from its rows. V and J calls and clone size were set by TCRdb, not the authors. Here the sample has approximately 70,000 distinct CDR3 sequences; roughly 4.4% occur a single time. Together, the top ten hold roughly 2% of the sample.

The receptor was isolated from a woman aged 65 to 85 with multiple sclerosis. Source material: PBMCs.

The CDR3 loop reads CASSFSTYNEQFF. The nucleotide sequence reads TGTGCCAGCAGCTTTTCCACATACAATGAGCAGTTCTTC. The sequence is built from TRBV7-2 and TRBJ2-1; a confident D gene designation cannot be given. Trimming at the junction amounts to 3 bases on V and 4 bases on J, and the germline ends lie 7 bases apart. The CDR3, from cysteine to phenylalanine, totals 13 residues. CDR3 DNA is the only sequence kept; it has 39 bases, read in frame from the first base. The germline V gene specifies SGHTA as CDR1 and FQGNSA as CDR2.